The present T cell receptor (beta chain) was sequenced within a study of OX40 agonist ivuxolimab in advanced cancers. The study's findings and limits: Some of the lowest clonal expansion was seen in partial responders at 0.1-3.0 mg/kg.

Germline CDR1 reads LNHDA; CDR2 reads SQIVND (reference sequence). Between the trimmed V and J ends, which lost 1 base and 0 bases, there was a span of 7 bases. This CDR3 contains 15 residues. At cycle 4 day 1, cycle 7 day 1, and baseline, blood was sampled. The data were produced by immunoSEQ multiplex PCR, yet TCRdb's version contains in-frame clones alone and is incomplete. This table holds more than 100,000 clones, around 93% found once. A remark on this clone: Its antigen remains unidentified.

The clonotype comes from an adult with an advanced solid tumor such as melanoma, head and neck, liver or kidney cancer. Material: CD4+ or CD8+ T cells sorted from blood, obtained in a trial of the OX40 agonist ivuxolimab. The V call is TRBV19, the J call TRBJ1-5; D remains ambiguous. CDR3 nucleotide sequence: TGTGCCAGTAGTATAGCCCTAACTAGCAATCAGCCCCAGCATTTT. Translated, it gives CASSIALTSNQPQHF. The complete variable domain, with remaining parts taken from reference TRBV19 and TRBJ1-5, reads DGGITQSPKYLFRKEGQNVTLSCEQNLNHDAMYWYRQDPGQGLRLIYYSQIVNDFQKGDIAEGYSVSREKKESFPLTVTSAQKNPTAFYLCASSIALTSNQPQHFGDGTRLSIL.